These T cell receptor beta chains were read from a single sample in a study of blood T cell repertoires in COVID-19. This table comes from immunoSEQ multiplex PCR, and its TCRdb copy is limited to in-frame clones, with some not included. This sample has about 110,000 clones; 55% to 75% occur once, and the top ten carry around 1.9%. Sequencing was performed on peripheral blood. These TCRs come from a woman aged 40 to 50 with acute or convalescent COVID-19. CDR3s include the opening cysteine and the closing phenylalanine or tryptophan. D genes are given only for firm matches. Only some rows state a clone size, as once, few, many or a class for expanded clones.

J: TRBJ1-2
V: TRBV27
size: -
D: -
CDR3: CASSQGEGYGYTF
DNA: TGTGCCAGCAGCCAGGGTGAAGGCTATGGCTACACCTTC

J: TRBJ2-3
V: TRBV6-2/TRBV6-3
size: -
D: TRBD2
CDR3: CASSYSGGATDTQYF
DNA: TGTGCCAGCAGTTACAGCGGGGGGGCCACAGATACGCAGTATTTT

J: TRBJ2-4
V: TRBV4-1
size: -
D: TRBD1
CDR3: CASSLTGGAGNIQYF
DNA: TGCGCCAGCAGCTTGACAGGGGGCGCGGGAAACATTCAGTACTTC

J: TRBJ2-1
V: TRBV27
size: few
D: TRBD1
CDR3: CASRLRDSYNEQFF
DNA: TGTGCCAGCAGACTTAGGGACAGCTACAATGAGCAGTTCTTC

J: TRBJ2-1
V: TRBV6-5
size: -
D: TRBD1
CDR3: CASSRSTGEQFF
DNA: TGTGCCAGTAGTCGTTCGACAGGGGAGCAGTTCTTC

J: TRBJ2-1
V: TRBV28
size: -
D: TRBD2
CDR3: CASSKNRGGFYNEQFF
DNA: TGTGCCAGCAGTAAAAACCGGGGAGGGTTCTACAATGAGCAGTTCTTC

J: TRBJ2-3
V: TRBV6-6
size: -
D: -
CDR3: CASSYEAFTDTQYF
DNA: TGTGCCAGCAGTTACGAAGCGTTTACAGATACGCAGTATTTT

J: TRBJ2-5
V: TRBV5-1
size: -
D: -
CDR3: CASSLLTGSQETQYF
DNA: TGCGCCAGCAGCTTATTGACGGGAAGCCAAGAGACCCAGTACTTC

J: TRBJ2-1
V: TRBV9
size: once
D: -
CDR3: CASSVDSGVYNEQFF
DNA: TGTGCCAGCAGCGTAGATTCAGGGGTATACAATGAGCAGTTCTTC

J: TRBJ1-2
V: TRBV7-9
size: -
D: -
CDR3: CASSLDPPQGYYGYTF
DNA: TGTGCCAGCAGCTTAGATCCCCCGCAGGGTTACTATGGCTACACCTTC

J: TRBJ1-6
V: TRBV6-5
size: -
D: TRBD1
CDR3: CASSTGQGNSPLHF
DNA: TGTGCCAGCAGTACGGGACAGGGGAATTCACCCCTCCACTTT

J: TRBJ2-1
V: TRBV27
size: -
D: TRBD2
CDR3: CASTPGGIGSEQFF
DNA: TGTGCCAGCACTCCGGGAGGGATAGGAAGTGAGCAGTTCTTC

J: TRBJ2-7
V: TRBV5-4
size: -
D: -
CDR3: CASSLAGPHEQYF
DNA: TGTGCCAGCAGCTTAGCGGGTCCCCACGAGCAGTACTTC

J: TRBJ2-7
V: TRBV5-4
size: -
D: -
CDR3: CASSSNRVAYEQYF
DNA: TGTGCCAGCAGCTCGAACAGGGTTGCCTACGAGCAGTACTTC

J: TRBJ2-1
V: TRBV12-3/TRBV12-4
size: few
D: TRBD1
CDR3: CASSPGQPNEQFF
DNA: TGTGCCAGCAGCCCGGGACAGCCAAATGAGCAGTTCTTC

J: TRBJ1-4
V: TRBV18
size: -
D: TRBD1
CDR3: CASSDRANEKLFF
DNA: TGTGCCAGCTCGGACAGGGCTAATGAAAAACTGTTTTTT

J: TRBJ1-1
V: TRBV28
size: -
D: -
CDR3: CASSLLMNTEAFF
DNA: TGTGCCAGCAGTTTACTTATGAACACTGAAGCTTTCTTT

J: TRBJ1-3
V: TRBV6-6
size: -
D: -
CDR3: CASSPEGRTQATIYF
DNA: TGTGCCAGCAGCCCCGAGGGGAGGACCCAAGCCACCATATATTTT

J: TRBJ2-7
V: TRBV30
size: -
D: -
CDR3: CAWELGGHEQYF
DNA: TGTGCCTGGGAGCTAGGTGGCCACGAGCAGTACTTC

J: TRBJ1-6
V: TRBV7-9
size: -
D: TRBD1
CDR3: CASSTTGESSPLHF
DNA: TGTGCCAGCAGCACGACAGGGGAGAGTTCACCCCTCCACTTT

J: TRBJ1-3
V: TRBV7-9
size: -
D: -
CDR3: CASRLPTAFSGNTIYF
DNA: TGTGCCAGCAGATTACCGACAGCCTTCTCTGGAAACACCATATATTTT